This T cell receptor beta chain was observed in a study of CD8 T cells in Susac syndrome. About this clonotype itself: The junction and the germline gene differ at one end; a read error may be behind it.

The germline V gene has CDR1 SGHDT and CDR2 YYEEEE. The CDR3 is made up of 15 amino acids. Sequencing of TCR beta, carried out with a high-throughput approach, was applied to CD8+ and CD4+ T cells from the blood. Age- and sex-matched healthy donors served as the control group. Random hexamers were used to reverse transcribe 0.5 to 1 ug of RNA. TCRdb used MiXCR to reprocess the immunoSEQ multiplex PCR reads, holding one entry per CDR3 protein. The profile shows about 120,000 distinct CDR3 sequences, 85% to 95% of them singletons. The receptor comes from a human donor in good health. The specimen sequenced was CD4+ T cells from PBMCs. This rearrangement joins TRBV5-6 to TRBJ2-6, with D hard to call. As DNA, the CDR3 is TGTGCCAGCAGGTTGGGTCCTACTGGGGCCAACGTCCTGACTTTC. Its translation: CASRLGPTGANVLTF.